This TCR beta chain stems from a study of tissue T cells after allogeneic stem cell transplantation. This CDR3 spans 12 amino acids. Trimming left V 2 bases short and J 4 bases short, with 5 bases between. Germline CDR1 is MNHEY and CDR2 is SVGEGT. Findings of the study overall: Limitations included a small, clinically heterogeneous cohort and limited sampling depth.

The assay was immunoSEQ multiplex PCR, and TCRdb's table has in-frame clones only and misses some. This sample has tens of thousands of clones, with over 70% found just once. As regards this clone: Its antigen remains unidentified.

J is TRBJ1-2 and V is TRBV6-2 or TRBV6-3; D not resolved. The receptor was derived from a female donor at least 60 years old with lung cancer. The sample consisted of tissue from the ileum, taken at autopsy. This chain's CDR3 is CASSYDLYGYTF. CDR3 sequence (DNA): TGTGCCAGCAGTTACGATCTCTATGGCTACACCTTC.